Each of the 30 T cell receptor beta chains below was sequenced from the same sample in a study of cytomegalovirus exposure and HLA in healthy donors. The PCR contained 60 Vbeta and 13 Jbeta primers. Assay: immunoSEQ multiplex PCR; the TCRdb copy retains only in-frame clones and omits some. Found here are over 100,000 clones, approximately 70% of them singletons; the top ten hold roughly 0.87%. The sequenced sample was PBMCs. The receptors shown here come from a woman aged 25 to 39 in good health and CMV-seronegative.

The chain uses TRBV18 and TRBJ1-1; 7 bases fit TRBD1. V gave up 3 bases and J gave up 1 base; unmatched junction bases: 2. From germline, CDR1 is KGHSH and CDR2 LQKENI. This CDR3 has 14 residues. CDR3 region: CASSPGQENTEAFF. The CDR3 bases are TGTGCCAGCTCACCCGGACAGGAGAACACTGAAGCTTTCTTT.

The chain carries TRBV5-1 and TRBJ2-5; D not resolved. This CDR3 is 12 amino acids long. Germline loops: CDR1 SGHRS, CDR2 YFSETQ. The V gene lost 0 bases and the J gene lost 5 bases, with 5 bases spanning the gap. The CDR3 protein is CASSLVGETQYF. CDR3 bases: TGCGCCAGCAGCTTGGTCGGGGAGACCCAGTACTTC.

The V and J genes are TRBV6-6 and TRBJ2-2, with 8 positions matching TRBD1. The V segment lost 7 bases and the J segment 1 base; nucleotides outside the gene matches: 5. CDR3 size: 15 residues. Germline CDR1 MNHNY, CDR2 SVGAGI (reference sequence). The CDR3 bases are TGTGCCAGCATCTGGGACAGGATGAACACCGGGGAGCTGTTTTTT. Its protein is CASIWDRMNTGELFF.

This chain joins TRBV5-1 and TRBJ2-7, with 9 bases identical to TRBD1. Germline V CDR1 and CDR2: SGHRS, YFSETQ. CDR3 length: 14 amino acids. J lost 0 bases, V lost 6 bases, and 4 bases had no gene match. The CDR3 DNA follows: TGCGCCAGCACTACGGGACAGGGCTCCTACGAGCAGTACTTC. This translates into CASTTGQGSYEQYF. The full variable domain, its missing parts supplied by reference TRBV5-1 and TRBJ2-7, is KAGVTQTPRYLIKTRGQQVTLSCSPISGHRSVSWYQQTPGQGLQFLFEYFSETQRNKGNFPGRFSGRQFSNSRSEMNVSTLELGDSALYLCASTTGQGSYEQYFGPGTRLTVT.

This clone was detected a few times. The chain uses TRBV10-3 and TRBJ2-3; 8 nucleotides match TRBD1. The germline gives CDR1 ENHRY, CDR2 SYGVKD. The CDR3 length is 14 residues. Losses at the gene ends were 7 bases for V and 4 bases for J; bases not matched to a gene: 7. CDR3 nucleotide sequence: TGTGCCATCAATACGCAGGGGGCATCAGATACGCAGTATTTT. This gives the protein CAINTQGASDTQYF.

The chain links TRBV18 to TRBJ2-5; TRBD2 aligns across 8 bases. The germline gives CDR1 KGHSH, CDR2 LQKENI. The V gene end was trimmed by 3 bases and the J gene end by 5 bases; junction bases not matched to a gene: 5. The CDR3 covers 14 residues. CDR3 nucleotides: TGTGCCAGCTCACCGGGGACTAGTTGGGAGACCCAGTACTTC. The encoded protein is CASSPGTSWETQYF.

This clone has more than one count but fewer than ten. The chain recombines TRBV6-9 with TRBJ1-2; D unclear. Germline CDR1 reads MNHGY; CDR2 reads SVAAGI. V shed 7 bases and J shed 7 bases, with 19 bases lying between them. The CDR3 length is 14 residues. The CDR3 nucleotides read TGTGCCAGCACCAGGTGTCGGGAGGAGGGTGGCTACACCTTC. Translation gives CASTRCREEGGYTF.

This chain connects TRBV29-1 to TRBJ2-1, with a tentative D call TRBD2 (5 bases). V lost 8 bases and J 8 bases, leaving 22 bases between the germline ends. The CDR3 has 14 residues. CDR1 SQVTM and CDR2 ANQGSEA come from the germline V gene. As DNA, the CDR3 is TGCAGCCCCCGAAAACTTAGCGACGGACATGAGCAGTTCTTC. It translates to CSPRKLSDGHEQFF.

The chain joins TRBV10-3 to TRBJ2-2; 9 bases are a match to TRBD1. CDR3 length: 16 amino acids. CDR1 ENHRY and CDR2 SYGVKD come from the germline V gene. V shed 3 bases, J shed 7 bases, and the junction held 9 bases outside the gene matches. CDR3 in DNA: TGTGCCATCAGTGATCCGGGACAGGGAATTGGCGGGGAGCTGTTTTTT. Protein: CAISDPGQGIGGELFF.

V gene TRBV30 combines with J gene TRBJ1-1, with D uncertain. V was trimmed by 2 bases and J by 5 bases, leaving 12 bases between them. Germline V lookup: CDR1 GTSNPN, CDR2 SVGIG (reference sequence). The CDR3 has 13 amino acids. In nucleotides, the CDR3 is TGTGCCTGGAGTATTATCGGAGGGACTGAAGCTTTCTTT. This sequence encodes CAWSIIGGTEAFF.

In DNA form, the CDR3 reads TGCGCCAGCAGCCAAGAACCCTTGGGACAGGGAAACTATGGCTACACCTTC. Translated, it gives CASSQEPLGQGNYGYTF. The rearrangement uses TRBV4-3 and TRBJ1-2; TRBD1 aligns across 9 bases. In germline, CDR1 is LGHNA, CDR2 YSLEER. The CDR3 sequence is 17 residues long. V was clipped by 0 bases and J by 2 bases; unmatched bases: 7.

CDR3 sequence: CASKGQEAYEQYF. CDR3 DNA sequence: TGCGCCAGCAAGGGACAGGAGGCCTACGAGCAGTACTTC. The rearrangement links TRBV10-2 to TRBJ2-7; 8 positions agree with TRBD1. V shed 7 bases and J 2 bases; nucleotides not matched to a gene: 4. Germline loops: CDR1 WSHSY, CDR2 SAAADI. The CDR3 contains 13 residues.

The V gene is TRBV5-6, the J gene TRBJ1-2; no firm D call. Germline V lookup: CDR1 SGHDT, CDR2 YYEEEE. The CDR3 has 15 residues. Trimming cost V 0 bases and J 8 bases, with 17 bases left between them. The CDR3, as DNA: TGTGCCAGCAGCTTGGTTGGGTGGCGGGGTTCCGGCTACACCTTC. It codes for CASSLVGWRGSGYTF.

The chain carries TRBV6-1 and TRBJ1-1; TRBD1 agrees at 9 bases. CDR1 is MNHNS and CDR2 is SASEGT in the germline V gene. CDR3 length equals 15 residues. The ends lost 4 bases at V and 4 bases at J; junction bases unmatched: 7. The CDR3 DNA follows: TGTGCCAGCAGTGGGTCGTGGACAGGGGCCACTGAAGCTTTCTTT. Translated: CASSGSWTGATEAFF.

The V gene is TRBV6-1, the J gene TRBJ2-5; tentative D call: TRBD2 (5 bases). Germline CDR1 is MNHNS and CDR2 is SASEGT. Trimming left V 2 bases short and J 2 bases short, with 12 bases between. The CDR3 loop spans 15 amino acids. The CDR3 sequence: CASSESGSGQETQYF. The CDR3 coding sequence is TGTGCCAGCAGTGAATCAGGATCGGGACAAGAGACCCAGTACTTC.

The rearrangement uses TRBV10-1 and TRBJ2-2; maybe TRBD2 (7 bases). Between the trimmed V and J ends, which lost 8 bases and 5 bases, there was a span of 18 bases. The CDR3 runs 15 residues. Germline CDR1 is WNHNN and CDR2 is SYGVQD (reference sequence). DNA for the CDR3: TGCGCCAGCGGGTGGGGCAGGGGACTAACCGGGGAGCTGTTTTTT. Translation: CASGWGRGLTGELFF.

This chain joins TRBV5-6 and TRBJ1-1; a possible D gene is TRBD1 (5 bases). The CDR3 contains 17 residues. Germline V gene sequence: CDR1 SGHDT, CDR2 YYEEEE. V lost 4 bases, J lost 4 bases, and 23 bases lay in between. The chain's CDR3 is CASSPRRGGVAGTEAFF. The DNA for the CDR3 is TGTGCCAGCAGCCCCCGGCGGGGAGGGGTAGCGGGCACTGAAGCTTTCTTT.

V gene TRBV5-4 combines with J gene TRBJ1-4, with TRBD1 matching 10 bases. The CDR3 has 16 amino acids. CDR1 and CDR2 (germline): SGHNT, YYREEE (reference sequence). The ends lost 2 bases at V and 8 bases at J; junction bases unmatched: 9. This chain's CDR3 is CASSLIDRGRREKLFF. CDR3 sequence (DNA): TGTGCCAGCAGCTTAATCGACAGGGGGCGTCGCGAAAAACTGTTTTTT.

The J gene is TRBJ1-5, the V gene TRBV2, with a weak D call TRBD1 (5 bases). CDR1 and CDR2 (germline): SNHLY, FYNNEI. The V gene lost 7 bases and the J gene lost 6 bases, with 13 bases spanning the gap. The CDR3 has 13 amino acids. Here the CDR3 DNA reads TGTGCCAGCATGCAGGGAAATCGTCAGCCCCAGCATTTT. The encoded protein is CASMQGNRQPQHF.

CDR3 in amino acids: CASLEGRDQPQHF. CDR3 sequence (DNA): TGTGCCTCTTTAGAAGGCAGGGATCAGCCCCAGCATTTT. The chain combines TRBV18 with TRBJ1-5, with D possibly TRBD1 on 5 matching bases. V was shortened by 11 bases and J by 5 bases, with 16 bases between the two germline ends. CDR1 is KGHSH and CDR2 is LQKENI in the germline V gene. The CDR3 runs to 13 residues. Using reference TRBV18 and TRBJ1-5 for the parts outside the CDR3, the full variable domain is NAGVMQNPRHLVRRRGQEARLRCSPMKGHSHVYWYRQLPEEGLKFMVYLQKENIIDESGMPKERFSAEFPKEGPSILRIQQVVRGDSAAYFCASLEGRDQPQHFGDGTRLSIL.

The rearrangement uses TRBV5-1 and TRBJ2-2; TRBD1 agrees at 9 bases. J gave up 5 bases and V 0 bases, and 5 bases lay outside the gene matches. CDR1 SGHRS and CDR2 YFSETQ come from the germline V gene. This CDR3 comprises 16 residues. The DNA of the CDR3 is TGCGCCAGCAGCTTGGGACAGGGGGAAGGTACCGGGGAGCTGTTTTTT. Its translation: CASSLGQGEGTGELFF.

The chain has TRBV19 and TRBJ1-4; no firm D call. CDR3 length: 15 amino acids. V was trimmed by 7 bases and J by 4 bases, leaving 16 bases between them. Germline CDR1 is LNHDA and CDR2 is SQIVND (reference sequence). The CDR3 is CASKDPGALNEKLFF. For the CDR3, the DNA is TGTGCCAGTAAGGATCCCGGAGCACTTAATGAAAAACTGTTTTTT.

The rearrangement joins TRBV9 to TRBJ2-5; TRBD1 is a possible D gene (6 bases). This CDR3 comprises 16 residues. The ends were cut back, 0 bases at V and 0 bases at J, with 12 bases in the middle. Germline V gene lookup returns CDR1 SGDLS and CDR2 YYNGEE. The CDR3 region is CASSVAGGQYQETQYF. The CDR3, as DNA: TGTGCCAGCAGCGTAGCTGGTGGACAGTACCAAGAGACCCAGTACTTC.

V gene TRBV21-1 combines with J gene TRBJ1-1; TRBD1, the table's D call, lacks a check against the DNA. TRBV21-1 is noted as a pseudogene. The CDR3 has 16 residues. The CDR3 loop is CASSKDRGTLGTEAFF. In DNA, the CDR3 is TGTGCCAGCAGCAAAGACAGGGGGACGTTGGGCACTGAAGCTTTCTTT.

For the CDR3, the DNA is TGTGCCAGCAGTGAAAGGGAGGATTCAGATACGCAGTATTTT. Encoded protein: CASSEREDSDTQYF. This chain connects TRBV2 to TRBJ2-3, with a tentative D call TRBD2 (6 bases). The CDR3 loop spans 14 amino acids. V lost 2 bases and J 4 bases, leaving 10 bases between the germline ends. The V gene's germline CDR1 is SNHLY and CDR2 FYNNEI.

The rearrangement links TRBV5-1 to TRBJ1-1, with D unresolved. The CDR3 runs to 14 residues. From germline, CDR1 is SGHRS and CDR2 YFSETQ. V shed 0 bases and J shed 0 bases, with 6 bases lying between them. The DNA of the CDR3 is TGCGCCAGCAGCTTGGCTCAGTTGAACACTGAAGCTTTCTTT. As protein: CASSLAQLNTEAFF.

This clone was seen once. The chain joins TRBV19 to TRBJ2-2; 10 bases line up with TRBD1. Trimming took 3 bases from V and 6 from J; bases not matched to a gene: 7. CDR1 and CDR2 (germline): LNHDA, SQIVND (reference sequence). The CDR3 spans 16 residues. Written as DNA, the CDR3 is TGTGCCAGTAGTATCCCGGGACAGGGGTGGTCCGGGGAGCTGTTTTTT. This translates into CASSIPGQGWSGELFF.

The chain uses TRBV30 and TRBJ2-2, with 7 bases identical to TRBD1. This CDR3 contains 14 residues. Germline lookup yields CDR1 GTSNPN and CDR2 SVGIG (reference sequence). V gave up 4 bases and J gave up 0 bases; unmatched junction bases: 2. DNA for the CDR3: TGTGCCTGGACGGGACAGTCGAACACCGGGGAGCTGTTTTTT. This translates into CAWTGQSNTGELFF.

The chain employs TRBV2 and TRBJ1-1, with no clear D. The CDR3 totals 14 residues. The V end lost 6 bases, the J end lost 2 bases, and 13 bases lay between the germline ends. Germline assignment: CDR1 SNHLY and CDR2 FYNNEI. The CDR3 loop reads CASSPNPQNTEAFF. The CDR3 DNA is TGTGCCAGCAGCCCCAATCCACAAAACACTGAAGCTTTCTTT. The variable domain in full, completed from reference TRBV2 and TRBJ1-1, reads EPEVTQTPSHQVTQMGQEVILRCVPISNHLYFYWYRQILGQKVEFLVSFYNNEISEKSEIFDDQFSVERPDGSNFTLKIRSTKLEDSAMYFCASSPNPQNTEAFFGQGTRLTVV.

This chain connects TRBV27 to TRBJ1-1; 11 nucleotides align to TRBD1. Trimming removed 6 bases from V and 8 bases from J; junction bases left unmatched: 11. CDR3 length: 15 residues. The germline CDR1 and CDR2 sequences are MNHEY and SMNVEV (reference sequence). The CDR3 protein is CASSRPGQGAREAFF. The CDR3 DNA reads as TGTGCCAGCAGCCGACCTGGACAGGGGGCGCGGGAAGCTTTCTTT.